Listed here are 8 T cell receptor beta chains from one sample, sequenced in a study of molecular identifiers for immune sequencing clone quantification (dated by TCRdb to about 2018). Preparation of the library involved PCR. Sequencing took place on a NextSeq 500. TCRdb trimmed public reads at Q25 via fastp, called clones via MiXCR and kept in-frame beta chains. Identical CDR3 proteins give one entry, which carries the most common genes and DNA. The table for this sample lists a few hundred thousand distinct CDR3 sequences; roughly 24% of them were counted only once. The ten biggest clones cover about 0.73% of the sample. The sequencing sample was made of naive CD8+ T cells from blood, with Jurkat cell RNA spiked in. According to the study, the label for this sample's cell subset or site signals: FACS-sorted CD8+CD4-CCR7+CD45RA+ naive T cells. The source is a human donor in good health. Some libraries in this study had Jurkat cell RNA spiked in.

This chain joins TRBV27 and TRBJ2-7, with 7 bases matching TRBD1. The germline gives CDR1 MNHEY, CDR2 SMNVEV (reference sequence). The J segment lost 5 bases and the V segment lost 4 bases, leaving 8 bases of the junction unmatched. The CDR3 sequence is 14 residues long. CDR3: CASSSGDRVHEQYF. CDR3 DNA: TGTGCCAGCAGTTCAGGAGACAGGGTCCACGAGCAGTACTTC.

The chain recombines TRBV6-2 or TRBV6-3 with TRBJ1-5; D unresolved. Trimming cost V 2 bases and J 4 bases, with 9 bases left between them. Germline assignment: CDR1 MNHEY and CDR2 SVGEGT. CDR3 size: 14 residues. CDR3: CASSYVGLNQPQHF. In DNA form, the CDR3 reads TGTGCCAGCAGTTACGTGGGTCTTAATCAGCCCCAGCATTTT.

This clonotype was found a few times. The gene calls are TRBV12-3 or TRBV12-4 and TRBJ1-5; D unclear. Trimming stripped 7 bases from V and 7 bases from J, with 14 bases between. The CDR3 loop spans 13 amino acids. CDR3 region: CASTDVQRQPQHF. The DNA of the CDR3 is TGTGCCAGCACCGATGTCCAACGACAGCCCCAGCATTTT.

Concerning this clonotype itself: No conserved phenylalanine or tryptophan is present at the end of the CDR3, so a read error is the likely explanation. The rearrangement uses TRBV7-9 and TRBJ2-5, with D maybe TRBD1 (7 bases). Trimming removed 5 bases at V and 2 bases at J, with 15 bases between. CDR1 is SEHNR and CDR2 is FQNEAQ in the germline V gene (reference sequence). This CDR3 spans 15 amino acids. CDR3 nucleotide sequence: TGTGCCAGCAGCGGGCGGACAGGACTACAAGAGACCCAGTACCTC. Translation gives CASSGRTGLQETQYL.

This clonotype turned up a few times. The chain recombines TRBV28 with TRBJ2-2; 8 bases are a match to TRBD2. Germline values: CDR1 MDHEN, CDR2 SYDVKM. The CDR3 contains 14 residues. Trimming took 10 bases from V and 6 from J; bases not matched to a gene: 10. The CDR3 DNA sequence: TGTGCCACGGGGTCAAGCGGGAGTCCCGGGGAGCTGTTTTTT. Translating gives CATGSSGSPGELFF. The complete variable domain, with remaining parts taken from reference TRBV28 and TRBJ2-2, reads DVKVTQSSRYLVKRTGEKVFLECVQDMDHENMFWYRQDPGLGLRLIYFSYDVKMKEKGDIPEGYSVSREKKERFSLILESASTNQTSMYLCATGSSGSPGELFFGEGSRLTVL.

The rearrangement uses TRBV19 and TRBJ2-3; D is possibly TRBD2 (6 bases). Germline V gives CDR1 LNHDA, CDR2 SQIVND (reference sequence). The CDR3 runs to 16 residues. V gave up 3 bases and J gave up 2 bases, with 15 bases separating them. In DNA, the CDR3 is TGTGCCAGTAGTATTGGGGCGGGGTCCCCCACAGATACGCAGTATTTT. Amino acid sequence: CASSIGAGSPTDTQYF.

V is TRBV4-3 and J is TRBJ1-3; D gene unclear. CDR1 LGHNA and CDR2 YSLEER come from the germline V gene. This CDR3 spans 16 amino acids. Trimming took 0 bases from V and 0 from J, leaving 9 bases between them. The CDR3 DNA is TGCGCCAGCAGCCAAGATGGAAGCAGCTCTGGAAACACCATATATTTT. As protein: CASSQDGSSSGNTIYF.

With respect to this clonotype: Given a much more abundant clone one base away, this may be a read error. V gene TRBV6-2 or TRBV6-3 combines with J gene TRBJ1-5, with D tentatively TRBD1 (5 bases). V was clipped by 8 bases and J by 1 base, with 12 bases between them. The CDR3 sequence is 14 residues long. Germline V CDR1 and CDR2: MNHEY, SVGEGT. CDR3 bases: TGTGCCAGCGTGGGGGGGAACAGCAATCAGCCCCAGCATTTT. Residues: CASVGGNSNQPQHF.